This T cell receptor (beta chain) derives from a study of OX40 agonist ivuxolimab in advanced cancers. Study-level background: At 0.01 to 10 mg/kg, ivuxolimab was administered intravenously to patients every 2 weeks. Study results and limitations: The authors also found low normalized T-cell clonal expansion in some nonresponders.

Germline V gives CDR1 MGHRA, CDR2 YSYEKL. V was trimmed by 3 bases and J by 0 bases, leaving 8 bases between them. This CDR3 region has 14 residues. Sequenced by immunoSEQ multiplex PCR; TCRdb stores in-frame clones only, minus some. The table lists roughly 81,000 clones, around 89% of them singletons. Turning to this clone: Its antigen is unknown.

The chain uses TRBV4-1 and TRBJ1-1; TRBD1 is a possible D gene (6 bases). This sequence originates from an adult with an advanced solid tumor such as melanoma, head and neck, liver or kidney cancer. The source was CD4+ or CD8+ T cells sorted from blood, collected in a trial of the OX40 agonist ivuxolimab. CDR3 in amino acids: CASSQEGVNTEAFF. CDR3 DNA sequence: TGCGCCAGCAGCCAGGAGGGGGTGAACACTGAAGCTTTCTTT.